The clone carrying this TCR beta chain was counted a few times. Its antigen is still unknown. After removal of 5 bases from V and 2 bases from J, the junction contained 7 bases not matched to a gene. The CDR3 runs to 16 residues. Germline CDR1 MNHNS, CDR2 SASEGT. The data were taken from a study of T cells in Graves' hyperthyroidism and ophthalmopathy. Study outcomes and limitations: Stable hyperthyroidism was separated from ophthalmopathy by a model based on 13 V-J features.

Researchers took RNA transcripts and amplified the TCR beta CDR3 regions from them. An initial round of RT-PCR targeting the TCR CDR3 relied on the HTBI primer set. MiXCR, run by TCRdb on the multiplex PCR reads, gives a single entry per CDR3 protein. The top ten hold 25% to 30% of the sample, which has under 500,000 distinct CDR3 sequences, around 15% seen once. Sequenced: blood. The V and J genes are TRBV6-1 and TRBJ2-2, with 8 nucleotides matching TRBD2. The sequence came from a man aged 50-60 years with Graves' ophthalmopathy. CDR3 sequence: CASSLSGSSNTGELFF. The CDR3 coding sequence is TGTGCCAGCAGTTTAAGCGGGAGTTCCAACACCGGGGAGCTGTTTTTT.